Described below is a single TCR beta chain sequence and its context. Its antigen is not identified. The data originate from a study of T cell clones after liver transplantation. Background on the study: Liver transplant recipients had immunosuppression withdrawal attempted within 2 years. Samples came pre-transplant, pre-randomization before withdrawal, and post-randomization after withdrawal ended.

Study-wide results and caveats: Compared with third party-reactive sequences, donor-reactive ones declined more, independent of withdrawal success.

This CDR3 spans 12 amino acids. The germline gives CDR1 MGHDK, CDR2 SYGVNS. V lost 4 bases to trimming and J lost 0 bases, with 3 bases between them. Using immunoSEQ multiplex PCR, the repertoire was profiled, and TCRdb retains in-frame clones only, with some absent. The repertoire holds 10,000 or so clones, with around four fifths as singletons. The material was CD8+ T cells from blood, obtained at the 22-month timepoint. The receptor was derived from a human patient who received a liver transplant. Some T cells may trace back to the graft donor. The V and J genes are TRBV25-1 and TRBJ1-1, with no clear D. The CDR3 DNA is TGTGCCAGCAGTGCCCTGAACACTGAAGCTTTCTTT. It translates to CASSALNTEAFF.